These T cell receptor beta chains were read from a single sample in a study of cytomegalovirus exposure and HLA in healthy donors. Sequencing used immunoSEQ multiplex PCR; TCRdb keeps in-frame clones, though not all of them. The sample records around 90,000 clones, around three quarters being singletons. Sequencing was carried out using PBMCs. These receptors all stem from a male donor in good health and CMV-seropositive. Both conserved end residues are part of each CDR3. A D gene is named only where the DNA matches it firmly. Expanded clones get a size class; other rows say once, few or many, or leave the size out.

v_gene	len	d_gene	j_gene	abundance	CDR3nt	CDR3aa
TRBV5-4	19	TRBD1	TRBJ1-2	.	TGTGCCAGCAGCTTGGCTCGGGACAGACAAGGGGGGCATCGCTATGGCTACACCTTC	CASSLARDRQGGHRYGYTF
TRBV27	15	.	TRBJ1-5	.	TGTGCCAGCAGTATCCTCGGGGGTAGCAATCAGCCCCAGCATTTT	CASSILGGSNQPQHF
TRBV19	15	TRBD2	TRBJ2-5	.	TGTGCCAGTAGTAGCGGCGGGGGGTACGGAGAGACCCAGTACTTC	CASSSGGGYGETQYF
TRBV5-1	14	TRBD1	TRBJ1-1	.	TGCGCCAGCAGCGCAGGGGGCCAGGGGACTGAAGCTTTCTTT	CASSAGGQGTEAFF
TRBV7-9	15	TRBD2	TRBJ2-1	few	TGTGCCAGCAGGGACACTAGCGGGGGGGCCGATGAGCAGTTCTTC	CASRDTSGGADEQFF
TRBV4-2	18	TRBD2	TRBJ2-2	.	TGTGCCAGCAGCCAAGCCCCCCTAGCGGGGGGGCCTAATGGGGAGCTGTTTTTT	CASSQAPLAGGPNGELFF
TRBV27	15	.	TRBJ1-1	.	TGTGCCAGCATCCTATGGGGACAAAAGGGATCTGAAGCTTTCTTT	CASILWGQKGSEAFF
TRBV15	14	TRBD1	TRBJ1-1	.	TGTGCCACCAGCAGAGTGCACGGACAGGGGCGGGCTTTCTTT	CATSRVHGQGRAFF
TRBV29-1	12	.	TRBJ1-2	.	TGCAGCGTTCTCGACCGCCCAGGGGGCTACACCTTC	CSVLDRPGGYTF
TRBV5-4	14	.	TRBJ2-5	.	TGTGCCAGCAGCCCTGGTCCGGGTAAAGAGACCCAGTACTTC	CASSPGPGKETQYF
TRBV4-3	15	.	TRBJ1-3	.	TGCGCCAGCAGCCAAGGCAGGGGCTCTGGAAACACCATATATTTT	CASSQGRGSGNTIYF
TRBV2	12	.	TRBJ2-1	.	TGTGCCAGCAGTATTAGCCCCAATGAGCAGTTCTTC	CASSISPNEQFF
TRBV7-2	16	TRBD2	TRBJ2-2	.	TGTGCCAGCAGCTATAGTAGCGGGGGGCTCGCAGGGGAGCTGTTTTTT	CASSYSSGGLAGELFF
TRBV5-4	15	TRBD1	TRBJ1-1	.	TGTGCCAGCAGCTCGACCGGGACAGAGGGCACTGAAGCTTTCTTT	CASSSTGTEGTEAFF
TRBV9	15	.	TRBJ2-7	.	TGTGCCAGCAGCGACCAGACTGTCTCCCCTGACGAGCAGTACTTC	CASSDQTVSPDEQYF
TRBV6-6	12	.	TRBJ1-2	.	TGTGCCAGCAGTAAGGAAGGAGATGGCTACACCTTC	CASSKEGDGYTF
TRBV27	15	TRBD1	TRBJ2-7	.	TGTGCCAGCAGTTGGGGACAGGAGGGTTCCTACGAGCAGTACTTC	CASSWGQEGSYEQYF
TRBV7-6	15	.	TRBJ2-7	.	TGTGCCAGCAGCTCCTCGGACAGCCTCTCCTACGAGCAGTACTTC	CASSSSDSLSYEQYF
TRBV4-2	16	TRBD2	TRBJ2-3	once	TGTGCCAGCAGCCCCCGGACTAGCGGGGGGACAGATACGCAGTATTTT	CASSPRTSGGTDTQYF
TRBV5-1	14	.	TRBJ1-4	.	TGCGCCAGCAGGTTCGGACAGCGAAGAGAAAAACTGTTTTTT	CASRFGQRREKLFF
TRBV6-4	15	.	TRBJ1-2	.	TGTGCCAGCAGTGCGGACCGGTGGGGGGGCTATGGCTACACCTTC	CASSADRWGGYGYTF
TRBV9	14	.	TRBJ2-3	once	TGTGCCAGCAGCGTAGGGGCAGACACAGATACGCAGTATTTT	CASSVGADTDTQYF
TRBV30	12	TRBD1	TRBJ1-1	once	TGTGCCTGGAGTCCGGGACAGGCAAGTGCTTTCTTT	CAWSPGQASAFF
TRBV30	12	TRBD1	TRBJ1-1	.	TGTGCCTGGAGCCCAGGGGGCCCTGAAGCTTTCTTT	CAWSPGGPEAFF
TRBV18	13	.	TRBJ1-4	.	TGTGCCAGCTCACCAGGGCGGGAATTTGAACTGTTTTTT	CASSPGREFELFF
TRBV12-5	16	TRBD2	TRBJ2-5	.	TGTGCTAGTGCTTCGAGCGGGGCCTCGTACCAAGAGACCCAGTACTTC	CASASSGASYQETQYF
TRBV5-4	17	TRBD2	TRBJ2-1	.	TGTGCCAGCAGCTTGGCCAAGAAGCGGGGCGCCTACAATGAGCAGTTCTTC	CASSLAKKRGAYNEQFF
TRBV11-3	16	TRBD1	TRBJ1-6	.	TGTGCCAGCAGCTTGTCAAGACAGGGTTTTAGTTCACCCCTCCACTTT	CASSLSRQGFSSPLHF
TRBV5-1	15	.	TRBJ1-1	.	TGCGCCAGCAGCGAAACGGGACATTCGACCACTGAAGCTTTCTTT	CASSETGHSTTEAFF
TRBV5-1	15	TRBD1	TRBJ2-3	few	TGCGCCAGCAGCTTAAGGACAGGGAGCACAGATACGCAGTATTTT	CASSLRTGSTDTQYF
TRBV7-9	19	TRBD2	TRBJ2-5	few	TGTGCCAGCAGCCCCGCTCCGGGACTAGCGGGGGCGGGGTCGGGGACCCAGTACTTC	CASSPAPGLAGAGSGTQYF
TRBV4-1	19	TRBD1	TRBJ1-1	.	TGCGCCAGCAGCCCGATCCTATTCCGGGACAGAAATTGGAACACTGAAGCTTTCTTT	CASSPILFRDRNWNTEAFF
TRBV7-9	15	TRBD1	TRBJ2-5	.	TGTGCCAGCAGCTTAACGGAGGGACAGGAAGAGACCCAGTACTTC	CASSLTEGQEETQYF
TRBV2	14	.	TRBJ2-7	.	TGTGCCAGCAGTGGCAACCTTCTAGTCTACGAGCAGTACTTC	CASSGNLLVYEQYF
TRBV6-5	11	.	TRBJ2-7	.	TGTGCCACACGACAGGCCTACGAGCAGTACTTC	CATRQAYEQYF
TRBV5-4	12	.	TRBJ2-2	.	TGTGCTATCTCCCGGGACACCGGGGAGCTGTTTTTT	CAISRDTGELFF
TRBV6-5	12	TRBD1	TRBJ1-2	.	TGTGCCAGCAGCCCCGGACAGGGCCGCTACACCTTC	CASSPGQGRYTF
TRBV6-5	16	TRBD1	TRBJ1-4	.	TGTGCCAGCAGTTACGCCCGGGACAGCCAGAATGAAAAACTGTTTTTT	CASSYARDSQNEKLFF
TRBV5-1	17	TRBD2	TRBJ2-1	.	TGCGCCAGCAGCCCCCCCGCTAGCGGGGGCCCGGTTGGTGAGCAGTTCTTC	CASSPPASGGPVGEQFF
TRBV5-6	15	.	TRBJ1-1	few	TGTGCCAGCAGCTTGTCAGCAGGGCTTGGGACTGAAGCTTTCTTT	CASSLSAGLGTEAFF
TRBV9	14	TRBD2	TRBJ2-7	.	TGTGCCAGCAGCGTAGAAGAGGGGAGGGGCGAGCAGTACTTC	CASSVEEGRGEQYF
TRBV29-1	15	.	TRBJ1-2	.	TGCAGCGTCCTAACCGTCCAGGGAATATACGATGGCTACACCTTC	CSVLTVQGIYDGYTF
TRBV11-2	14	TRBD1	TRBJ2-1	.	TGTGCCAGCAGCCCACCGGGACAGTACAATGAGCAGTTCTTC	CASSPPGQYNEQFF
TRBV5-1	17	TRBD1	TRBJ2-6	.	TGCGCCAGCAGCTTGACAGGGGGCGGCGGTGGGGCCAACGTCCTGACTTTC	CASSLTGGGGGANVLTF
TRBV5-6	14	.	TRBJ1-2	.	TGTGCCAGCAGCTTGGTTGGAGAGCACTATGGCTACACCTTC	CASSLVGEHYGYTF
TRBV5-4	16	TRBD2	TRBJ2-5	.	TGTGCCAGCAGCATAGCCGGCGGGGGGAACCAAGAGACCCAGTACTTC	CASSIAGGGNQETQYF
TRBV19	12	.	TRBJ2-1	.	TGTGCCAGTAGTATATCCAACAGGGCGGTGCTCTTC	CASSISNRAVLF
TRBV6-6	14	.	TRBJ1-5	.	TGTGCCAGCAGCCTCGGACAGATCAATCAGCCCCAGCATTTT	CASSLGQINQPQHF